This T cell receptor (beta chain) was sequenced during a study of blood T cell repertoires in COVID-19. Generated by immunoSEQ multiplex PCR, the TCRdb table keeps only in-frame clones and is missing some. This sample carries approximately 160,000 clones, 85% to 90% of them seen once, and the ten largest clones take 3.5% to 4.5%. V lost 6 bases, J lost 6 bases, and 17 bases lay in between. Germline assignment: CDR1 LNHDA and CDR2 SQIVND (reference sequence). The CDR3 is 14 amino acids. The TCR comes from a woman between 65 and 79 years old with acute or convalescent COVID-19. The chain links TRBV19 to TRBJ1-2; D is unresolved. Sequenced material: peripheral blood. CDR3 sequence (DNA): TGTGCCAGTAGCCCGGATAACTGGAGAGATGGCTACACCTTC. Protein sequence: CASSPDNWRDGYTF.